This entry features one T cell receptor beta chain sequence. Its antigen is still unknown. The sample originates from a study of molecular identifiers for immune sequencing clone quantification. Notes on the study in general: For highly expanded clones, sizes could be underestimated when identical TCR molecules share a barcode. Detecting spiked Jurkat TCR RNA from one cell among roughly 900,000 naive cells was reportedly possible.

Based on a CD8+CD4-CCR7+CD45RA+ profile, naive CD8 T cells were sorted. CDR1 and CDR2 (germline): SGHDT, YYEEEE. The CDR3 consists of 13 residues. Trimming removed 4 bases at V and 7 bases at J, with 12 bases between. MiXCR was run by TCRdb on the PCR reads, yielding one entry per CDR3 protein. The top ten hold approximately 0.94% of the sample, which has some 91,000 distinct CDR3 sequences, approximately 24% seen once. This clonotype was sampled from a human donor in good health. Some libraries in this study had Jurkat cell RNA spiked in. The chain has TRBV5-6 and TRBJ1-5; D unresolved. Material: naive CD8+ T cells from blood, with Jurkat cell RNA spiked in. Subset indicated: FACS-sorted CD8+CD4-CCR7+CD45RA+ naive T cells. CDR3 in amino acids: CASSGSPNQPQHF. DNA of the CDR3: TGTGCCAGCAGCGGGTCGCCCAACCAGCCCCAGCATTTT.